Each of the 12 T cell receptor beta chains below was sequenced from the same sample in a study of blood T cell repertoires in COVID-19. Sequencing used immunoSEQ multiplex PCR; TCRdb keeps in-frame clones, though not all of them. Of about 250,000 clones listed, around 85% are singletons. The sample comprised peripheral blood. These TCRs come from a human donor with COVID-19, enrolled during active disease. The donor label of this sample is uncertain.

The CDR3 nucleotides read TGTGCCAGCAGCCCGGACAGGGATTCGGCACCCCTCCACTTT. It translates to CASSPDRDSAPLHF. The chain has TRBV6-5 and TRBJ1-6; 8 positions agree with TRBD1. After removal of 6 bases from V and 11 bases from J, the junction contained 9 bases not matched to a gene. The CDR3 runs 14 residues. Germline V gene sequence: CDR1 MNHEY, CDR2 SVGAGI.

The V call is TRBV10-3, the J call TRBJ1-2, with a possible D match to TRBD1 (5 bases). V was clipped by 4 bases and J by 0 bases, with 24 bases between them. The CDR3 spans 19 residues. Germline V gene sequence: CDR1 ENHRY, CDR2 SYGVKD. The CDR3 coding sequence is TGTGCCATCAGTGCTGTTGGGGCCGACGCGTCTAAACCTAACTATGGCTACACCTTC. Translation gives CAISAVGADASKPNYGYTF.

J is TRBJ2-2 and V is TRBV7-2; TRBD2 might be the D (6 bases). V shed 1 base and J shed 5 bases, with 17 bases lying between them. This CDR3 spans 17 amino acids. Per the germline V gene, CDR1 is SGHTA and CDR2 is FQGNSA. In DNA, the CDR3 is TGTGCCAGCAGCTTAGGTCCGGGAGAAGTCCTTACCGGGGAGCTGTTTTTT. Amino acid sequence: CASSLGPGEVLTGELFF.

The gene calls are TRBV28 and TRBJ2-7, with D unresolved. The V end was cut by 2 bases, the J end by 2 bases, with 7 bases between. Germline V lookup: CDR1 MDHEN, CDR2 SYDVKM. The CDR3 is made up of 13 amino acids. CDR3 nucleotides: TGTGCCAGCAGTTTAGAGGCTCCCTACGAGCAGTACTTC. This gives the protein CASSLEAPYEQYF.

The chain couples TRBV6-4 to TRBJ2-3, with TRBD2 matching over 7 bases. This CDR3 is 15 amino acids long. J lost 4 bases, V lost 10 bases, and 14 bases had no gene match. Germline CDR1 reads MRHNA; CDR2 reads SNTAGT. CDR3 DNA: TGTGCCACTTCCCACGGAGGGAGGGTCGCAGATACGCAGTATTTT. Its protein product is CATSHGGRVADTQYF.

The chain joins TRBV9 to TRBJ2-5, with D unclear. CDR3 size: 14 residues. CDR1 and CDR2 (germline): SGDLS, YYNGEE. V shed 0 bases and J shed 2 bases, with 8 bases lying between them. As DNA, the CDR3 is TGTGCCAGCAGCGTAGGTCACTGGCAAGAGACCCAGTACTTC. Protein: CASSVGHWQETQYF. The whole variable domain, remainder taken from reference TRBV9 and TRBJ2-5, is DSGVTQTPKHLITATGQRVTLRCSPRSGDLSVYWYQQSLDQGLQFLIQYYNGEERAKGNILERFSAQQFPDLHSELNLSSLELGDSALYFCASSVGHWQETQYFGPGTRLLVL.

The chain employs TRBV7-9 and TRBJ2-5; the D is unclear. V lost 5 bases, J lost 1 base, and 8 bases lay in between. Germline CDR1 is SEHNR and CDR2 is FQNEAQ (reference sequence). The CDR3 runs to 13 residues. The CDR3 reads CASSPRIQETQYF. The CDR3 DNA reads as TGTGCCAGCAGCCCTAGGATCCAAGAGACCCAGTACTTC.

The CDR3 sequence is CASSIRTGRGEAFF. CDR3 sequence (DNA): TGTGCCAGTAGTATCCGGACAGGGAGGGGTGAAGCTTTCTTT. This sequence joins TRBV19 and TRBJ1-1; 8 positions match TRBD1. The CDR3 runs to 14 residues. Trimming took 3 bases from V and 7 from J; bases not matched to a gene: 7. Per the germline V gene, CDR1 is LNHDA and CDR2 is SQIVND (reference sequence).

This chain uses TRBV30 with TRBJ1-6; unclear D gene. Germline V gene data show CDR1 as GTSNPN and CDR2 as SVGIG (reference sequence). Deletions cut 1 base from V and 9 bases from J, with 7 bases between. CDR3 size: 12 residues. CDR3 amino acids: CAWSEMSSPLHF. CDR3 sequence (DNA): TGTGCCTGGAGTGAGATGAGTTCACCCCTCCACTTT.

J is TRBJ1-2 and V is TRBV30, with no clear D. CDR1 and CDR2 from the germline V gene are GTSNPN and SVGIG (reference sequence). The CDR3 covers 15 residues. The germline V and J ends were trimmed by 0 bases and 3 bases, with 14 bases remaining between them. The DNA of the CDR3 is TGTGCCTGGAGTGTAGGAACAGACGCCGACTATGGCTACACCTTC. Translated: CAWSVGTDADYGYTF.

This clone was recorded a few times. The chain recombines TRBV7-2 with TRBJ1-1; TRBD1 agrees at 9 bases. With V trimmed by 6 bases and J by 0 bases, 11 bases remained unmatched. The CDR3 contains 17 residues. The germline V gene has CDR1 SGHTA and CDR2 FQGNSA. The CDR3 DNA sequence: TGTGCCAGCAGGCCGGGACAGGGACGCGGGATGAACACTGAAGCTTTCTTT. The encoded protein is CASRPGQGRGMNTEAFF. Drawing the rest from reference TRBV7-2 and TRBJ1-1, the complete variable domain is GAGVSQSPSNKVTEKGKDVELRCDPISGHTALYWYRQSLGQGLEFLIYFQGNSAPDKSGLPSDRFSAERTGGSVSTLTIQRTQQEDSAVYLCASRPGQGRGMNTEAFFGQGTRLTVV.

The V and J genes are TRBV2 and TRBJ1-5; D remains unclear. Germline values: CDR1 SNHLY, CDR2 FYNNEI. This CDR3 comprises 14 residues. Trimming took 8 bases from V and 4 from J, leaving 15 bases between them. CDR3 sequence (DNA): TGTGCCAGCGGACTTTCGGGCCCAAATCAGCCCCAGCATTTT. This gives the protein CASGLSGPNQPQHF.